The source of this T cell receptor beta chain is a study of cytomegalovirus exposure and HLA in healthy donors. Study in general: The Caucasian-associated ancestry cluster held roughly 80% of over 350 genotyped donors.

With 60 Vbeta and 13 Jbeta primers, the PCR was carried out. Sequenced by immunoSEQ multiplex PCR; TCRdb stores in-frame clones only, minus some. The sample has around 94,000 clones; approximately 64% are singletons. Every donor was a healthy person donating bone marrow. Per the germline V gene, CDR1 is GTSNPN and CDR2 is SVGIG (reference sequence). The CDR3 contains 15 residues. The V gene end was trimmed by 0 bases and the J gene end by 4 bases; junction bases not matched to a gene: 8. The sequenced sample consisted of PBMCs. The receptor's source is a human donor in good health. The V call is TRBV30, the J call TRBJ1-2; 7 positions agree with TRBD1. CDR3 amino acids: CAWSVPDRAPYGYTF. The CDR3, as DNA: TGTGCCTGGAGTGTACCCGACAGGGCACCCTATGGCTACACCTTC.